This T cell receptor (beta chain) came from a study of early T cells in non-severe SARS-CoV-2 infection. This clonotype has only a few counts. This CDR3 comprises 14 residues. The ends were cut back, 4 bases at V and 4 bases at J, with 14 bases in the middle. CDR1 and CDR2 from the germline V gene are MDHEN and SYDVKM. Unique molecular identifiers were attached to individual cDNA molecules. In TCRdb, the 5' RACE reads were re-called with MiXCR into one record per CDR3 protein. Of around 64,000 distinct CDR3 sequences listed, roughly 13% are singletons. The sequencing here drew on whole blood, taken at baseline. V and J are TRBV28 and TRBJ2-7; D call uncertain. This sequence was found in an adult who was a healthcare worker with PCR-confirmed SARS-CoV-2 infection or an uninfected control (not recorded which). CDR3 coding DNA: TGTGCCAGCAGTTCTAGGGCCATGCCATACGAGCAGTACTTC. Amino acids: CASSSRAMPYEQYF.